The following is a T cell receptor (beta chain) sequence with its context. The data stem from a study of blood T cell repertoires in COVID-19. Trimming cost V 2 bases and J 0 bases, with 14 bases left between them. CDR3 length: 17 residues. Germline V lookup: CDR1 SGHDT, CDR2 YYEEEE. Source study methods: Reference gene primer amplification in the assay estimated nucleated cell counts. Using immunoSEQ multiplex PCR, the repertoire was profiled, and TCRdb retains in-frame clones only, with some absent. V and J calls plus clone size are reproduced from that table; the DNA served to infer D and trimming. The table shows about 67,000 clones, with roughly four fifths occurring only once.

The source is a human donor in a cohort sampled during active COVID-19. This chain connects TRBV5-6 to TRBJ1-4; a weak D match, TRBD1 (5 bases). What was sequenced was peripheral blood. CDR3 protein: CASSLGRAGSTNEKLFF. In DNA, the CDR3 is TGTGCCAGCAGCTTAGGCCGGGCAGGGTCAACTAATGAAAAACTGTTTTTT.